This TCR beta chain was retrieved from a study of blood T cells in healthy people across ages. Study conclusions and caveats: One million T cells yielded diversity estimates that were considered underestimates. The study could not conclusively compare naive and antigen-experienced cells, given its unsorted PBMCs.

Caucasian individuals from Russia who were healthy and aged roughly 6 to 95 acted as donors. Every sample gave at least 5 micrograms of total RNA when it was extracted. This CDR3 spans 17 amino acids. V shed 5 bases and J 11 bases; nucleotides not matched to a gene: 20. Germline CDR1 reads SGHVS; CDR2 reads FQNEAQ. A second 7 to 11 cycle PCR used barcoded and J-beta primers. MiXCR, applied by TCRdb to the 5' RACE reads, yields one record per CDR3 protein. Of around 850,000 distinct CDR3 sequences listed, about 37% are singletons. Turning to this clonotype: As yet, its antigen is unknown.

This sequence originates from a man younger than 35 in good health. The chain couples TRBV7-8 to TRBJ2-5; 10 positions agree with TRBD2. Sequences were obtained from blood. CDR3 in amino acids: CASSPRAYSGGPHEQYF. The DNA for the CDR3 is TGTGCCAGCAGCCCAAGGGCGTATAGCGGGGGGCCCCATGAGCAGTACTTC.